The entry below describes one T cell receptor (beta chain). RNA transcripts served as the template for amplifying TCR beta CDR3 regions. The TCR CDR3 was amplified in a first-round RT-PCR using the HTBI primer set. Using its own MiXCR run on the multiplex PCR reads, TCRdb lists one record per CDR3 protein. The sample gives 95,000 to 100,000 distinct CDR3 sequences, roughly 49% of which show up once; roughly 26% is in the top ten. This CDR3 has 16 amino acids. Germline lookup yields CDR1 LGHNA and CDR2 YNFKEQ. V lost 6 bases, J lost 12 bases, and 21 bases stayed unmatched. The data were taken from a study of T cells in Graves' hyperthyroidism and ophthalmopathy. Across the study: Prior to any treatment, at the point of initial diagnosis, peripheral blood was collected.

Those patients with uncontrolled infection, other autoimmune disease, pregnancy or lactation were excluded. This chain joins TRBV4-2 and TRBJ2-7; 9 bases match TRBD2. The receptor's source is a woman aged 40 to 50 with Graves' hyperthyroidism. Sequenced input: blood. CDR3 loop: CASSYLAGRGTGERYF. The CDR3 DNA reads as TGTGCCAGCAGTTACCTAGCGGGAAGGGGCACCGGGGAGAGGTACTTC.